This T cell receptor beta chain appears in the sequencing data of a study of blood T cell repertoires in COVID-19. In germline, CDR1 is KGHSH, CDR2 LQKENI. Trimming stripped 1 base from V and 4 bases from J, with 16 bases between. This CDR3 spans 16 amino acids. Profiled with immunoSEQ multiplex PCR; TCRdb holds only in-frame clones, not every one. Here the sample spans around 150,000 clones, approximately 79% being singletons. Specimen: peripheral blood. V gene TRBV18 combines with J gene TRBJ1-2, with D unresolved. This TCR derives from a woman in her 40s with COVID-19, enrolled during active disease. The CDR3 sequence is CASSPLISDGGYGYTF. The CDR3 nucleotides read TGTGCCAGCTCACCACTCATTTCTGATGGCGGCTATGGCTACACCTTC.